This T cell receptor (beta chain) derives from a study of blood T cells in healthy people across ages. The CDR3 has 15 amino acids. The junction had 6 bases not matched to a gene; V was cut back by 6 bases and J by 0 bases. The V gene's germline CDR1 is SGDLS and CDR2 YYNGEE. Sample-barcoded 5' priming and a J-beta primer mix drove a second PCR of 7 to 11 cycles. MiXCR, run by TCRdb on the 5' RACE reads, gives a single entry per CDR3 protein. The table includes approximately 1,700,000 distinct CDR3 sequences, about 39% detected once. Overall study results and limits: Naive T cell percentage and TCR beta diversity correlated strongly. The study lacked donor CMV status, which possibly confounded expanded clonotype changes.

With respect to this clonotype: The antigen remains undetermined.

Donors were healthy Caucasian individuals from Russia aged about 6 to 90. The sequence derives from a human donor in good health. The V call is TRBV9, the J call TRBJ1-2, with TRBD1 matching over 9 bases. Sample: blood. This chain's CDR3 is CASIGTGPPNYGYTF. CDR3 nucleotides: TGTGCCAGCATCGGGACAGGGCCACCTAACTATGGCTACACCTTC.